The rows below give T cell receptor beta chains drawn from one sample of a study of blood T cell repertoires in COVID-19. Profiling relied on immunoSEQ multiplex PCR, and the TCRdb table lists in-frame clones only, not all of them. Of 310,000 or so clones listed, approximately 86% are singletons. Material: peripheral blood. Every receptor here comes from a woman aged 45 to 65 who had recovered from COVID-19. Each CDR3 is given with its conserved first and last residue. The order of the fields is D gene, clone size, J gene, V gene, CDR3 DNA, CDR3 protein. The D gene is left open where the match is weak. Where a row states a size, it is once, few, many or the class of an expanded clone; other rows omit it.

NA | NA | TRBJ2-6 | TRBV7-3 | TGTGCCAGCAGCTCCCCGGGGAGGATCTCTGGGGCCAACGTCCTGACTTTC | CASSSPGRISGANVLTF
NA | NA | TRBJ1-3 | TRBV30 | TGTGCCTGGGGGGGAGCTGGAAACACCATATATTTT | CAWGGAGNTIYF
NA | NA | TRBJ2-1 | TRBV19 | TGTGCCAGTACCCCCAGTAGCGCCTACAATGAGCAGTTCTTC | CASTPSSAYNEQFF
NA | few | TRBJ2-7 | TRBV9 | TGTGCCAGCAGCGTAGGTGGCGGGATAAGCTCCTACGAGCAGTACTTC | CASSVGGGISSYEQYF
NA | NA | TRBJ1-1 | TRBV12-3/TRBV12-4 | TGTGCCAGCAGTTCCGCCGGTGGTCTCGCGGGTTTCTTT | CASSSAGGLAGFF
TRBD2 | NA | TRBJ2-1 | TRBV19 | TGTGCCAGTAGTATAGTAGGTCCTAGCGGGACCTTACAGTTCTTC | CASSIVGPSGTLQFF
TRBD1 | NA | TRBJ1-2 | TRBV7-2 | TGTGCCAGCAGCTTAGACAGGGGTCGGTTGCACTATGGCTACACCTTC | CASSLDRGRLHYGYTF
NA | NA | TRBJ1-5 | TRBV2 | TGTGCCAGCAGCCGACAGGCTTCCGATCAGCCCCAGCATTTT | CASSRQASDQPQHF
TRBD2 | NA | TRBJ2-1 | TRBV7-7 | TGTGCTAAGGCGGGGGTAAACTCCTACAATGAGCAGTTCTTC | CAKAGVNSYNEQFF
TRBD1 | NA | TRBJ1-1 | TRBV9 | TGTGCCAGCAGCGCAGGGGGCAACACTGAAGCTTTCTTT | CASSAGGNTEAFF
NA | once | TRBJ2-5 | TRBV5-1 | TGCGCCAGCAGCTTGGATCCGAGGGGGGAGACCCAGTACTTC | CASSLDPRGETQYF
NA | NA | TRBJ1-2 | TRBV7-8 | TGTGCCAGCAGCCCATTGACAGCTTATGGCTACACCTTC | CASSPLTAYGYTF
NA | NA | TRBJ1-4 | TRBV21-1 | NA | CASSKVGGGTATNEKLFF
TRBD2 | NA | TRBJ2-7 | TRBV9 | TGTGCCAGCAGCGAGGGACCGGGACTAGGTATTTTCGAGCAGTACTTC | CASSEGPGLGIFEQYF
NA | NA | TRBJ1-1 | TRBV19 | TGTGCCTCGAAACTTGTCGGGAGCAACAGTGAAGCTTTCTTT | CASKLVGSNSEAFF
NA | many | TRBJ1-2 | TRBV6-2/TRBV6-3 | TGTGCCAGCAGCGCTGTGGGAGGGGACTATGGCTACACCTTC | CASSAVGGDYGYTF
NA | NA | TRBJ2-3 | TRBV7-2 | TGTGCCAGCAGCCAACGACAGGCCAGCACAGATACGCAGTATTTT | CASSQRQASTDTQYF
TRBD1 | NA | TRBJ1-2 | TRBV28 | TGTGCCAGCAGCCCGATAGGGACAGCTAACTATGGCTACACCTTC | CASSPIGTANYGYTF
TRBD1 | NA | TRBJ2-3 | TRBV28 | TGTGCCAGCAGCAAGGACAGGGCTAGCACAGATACGCAGTATTTT | CASSKDRASTDTQYF
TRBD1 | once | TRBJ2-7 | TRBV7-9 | TGTGCCAGCAGCTCCTCCGGGACAGCCATCTCCTACGAGCAGTACTTC | CASSSSGTAISYEQYF
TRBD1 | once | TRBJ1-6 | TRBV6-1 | TGTGCCAGCAGTGACAGGGGGGTTGGAAATTCACCCCTCCACTTT | CASSDRGVGNSPLHF
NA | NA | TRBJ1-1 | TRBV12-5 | TGTGCTAGTGGTTTGAACAGGGAGTCATTTGAAGCTTTCTTT | CASGLNRESFEAFF
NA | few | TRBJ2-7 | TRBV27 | TGTGCCAGCAGCCCCGGCAGGGTCCACCACGAGCAGTACTTC | CASSPGRVHHEQYF
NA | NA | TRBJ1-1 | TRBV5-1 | TGCGCCAGCAGCTCTCGGGGACATCGGTACACTGAAGCTTTCTTT | CASSSRGHRYTEAFF
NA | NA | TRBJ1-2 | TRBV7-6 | TGTGCCAGCAGCTCCAGGAGGGGACCGGGGGCTAACTATGGCTACACCTTC | CASSSRRGPGANYGYTF
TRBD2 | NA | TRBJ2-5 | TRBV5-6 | TGTGCCAGCAGCTTGGGCGGGGGGGCTACAGAGACCCAGTACTTC | CASSLGGGATETQYF
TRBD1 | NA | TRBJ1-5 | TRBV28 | TGTGCCAGCAGTTTATGGGGACAGGGAGGTAATCAGCCCCAGCATTTT | CASSLWGQGGNQPQHF
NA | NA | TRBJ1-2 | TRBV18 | TGTGCCAGCTCACCCTACATGACAGGTAGAGGATCGGGTCACTATGGCTACACCTTC | CASSPYMTGRGSGHYGYTF
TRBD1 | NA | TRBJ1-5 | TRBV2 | TGTGCCAGCAGACTACAGGGGATTCAGCCCCAGCATTTT | CASRLQGIQPQHF
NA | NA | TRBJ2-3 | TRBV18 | TGTGCCAGCTCACCGCGGGGGCCCACAGATACGCAGTATTTT | CASSPRGPTDTQYF
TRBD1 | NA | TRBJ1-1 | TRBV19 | TGTGCCAGTCTCGGACAGGGGGACGTTGGCACTGAAGCTTTCTTT | CASLGQGDVGTEAFF
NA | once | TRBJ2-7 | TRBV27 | TGTGCCAGCAGTCCCGGGGGAAGGGCAGGCGAGCAGTACTTC | CASSPGGRAGEQYF
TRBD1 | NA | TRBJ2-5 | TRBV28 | TGTGCCAGCCTTCCACCGACAGGGGGCATGAAGACCCAGTACTTC | CASLPPTGGMKTQYF
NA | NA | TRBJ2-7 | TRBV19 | TGTGCCAGTAGTAGAGCGGACGCGGGGTTCGGCGAGCAGTACTTC | CASSRADAGFGEQYF
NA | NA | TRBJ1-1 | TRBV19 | TGTGCCAGTAGTACCACTCTGGGGGGATCCAACACTGAAGCTTTCTTT | CASSTTLGGSNTEAFF
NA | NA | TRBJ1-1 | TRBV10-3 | TGTGCCACCCAGGGGAGTGGGGCGGGCACTGAAGCTTTCTTT | CATQGSGAGTEAFF
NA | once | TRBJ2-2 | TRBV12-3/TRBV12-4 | TGTGCCAGCAGGCCCGGGGTCGGGGAGCTGTTTTTT | CASRPGVGELFF
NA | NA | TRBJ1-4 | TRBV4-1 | TGCGCCAGCAGCCACCCCGGAGGAGCAAATGAAAAACTGTTTTTT | CASSHPGGANEKLFF
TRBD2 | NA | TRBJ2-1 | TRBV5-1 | TGCGCCAGCAGCTCGGGACTAGCCTCCTACAATGAGCAGTTCTTC | CASSSGLASYNEQFF
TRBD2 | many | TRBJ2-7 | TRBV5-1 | TGCGCCAGCAGGGGGAGGGGAGTCTTCGACGAGCAGTACTTC | CASRGRGVFDEQYF
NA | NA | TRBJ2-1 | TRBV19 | TGTGCCAGTAGTATAGGCGGGGGCCAATCCTACAATGAGCAGTTCTTC | CASSIGGGQSYNEQFF
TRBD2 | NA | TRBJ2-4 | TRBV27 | TGTGCCAGCGGGACTAGCGGGAGTCCTAAAAACATTCAGTACTTC | CASGTSGSPKNIQYF
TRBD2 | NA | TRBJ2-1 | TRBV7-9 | TGTGCCAGCAGCTCGAGCGGGGGAGGGGCCTACAATGAGCAGTTCTTC | CASSSSGGGAYNEQFF
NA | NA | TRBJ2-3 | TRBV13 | TGTGCCAGCAGCCCGCCGACAGACCTAGTGGAGTATTTT | CASSPPTDLVEYF
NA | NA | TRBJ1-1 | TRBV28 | TGTGCCAGCAGTGCTGGAGATCCAGAGAACACTGAAGCTTTCTTT | CASSAGDPENTEAFF
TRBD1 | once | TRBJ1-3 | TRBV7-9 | TGTGCCAGCAGCTCCGGGACAGGCTCTGGAAACACCATATATTTT | CASSSGTGSGNTIYF
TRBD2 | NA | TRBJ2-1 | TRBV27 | TGTGCCAGCAGTTCTTTTTCTAGCGGGAACAATGAGCAGTTCTTC | CASSSFSSGNNEQFF
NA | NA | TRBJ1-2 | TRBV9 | TGTGCCAGCAGCGTCACATTGGGAGGGAAGGGTGGCTACACCTTC | CASSVTLGGKGGYTF
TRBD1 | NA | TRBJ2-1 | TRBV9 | TGTGCCAGCAGCGAGGAGACAGGGCCATACAATGAGCAGTTCTTC | CASSEETGPYNEQFF
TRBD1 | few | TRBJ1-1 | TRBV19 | TGTGCCAGGCCTACAGGGGCCATTTGGGGCACTGAAGCTTTCTTT | CARPTGAIWGTEAFF
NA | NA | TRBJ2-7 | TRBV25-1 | TGTGCCAGCAGTGCGGGGACAATACTAACCCCATACGAGCAGTACTTC | CASSAGTILTPYEQYF
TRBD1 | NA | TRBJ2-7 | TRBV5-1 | TGCGCCAGCGGCGAGAAGGGACAGACCTACGAGCAGTACTTC | CASGEKGQTYEQYF
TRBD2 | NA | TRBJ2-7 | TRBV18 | TGTGCCAGCTCACCACCGGCGGGAGGCTACGAGCAGTACTTC | CASSPPAGGYEQYF
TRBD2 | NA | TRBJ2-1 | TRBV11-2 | TGTGCCAGCAGCACTAGCGGAACCTACAATGAGCAGTTCTTC | CASSTSGTYNEQFF
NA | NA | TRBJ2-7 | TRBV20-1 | TGCAGTGCTAGAGGCCCGGGTGAGCAGTACTTC | CSARGPGEQYF
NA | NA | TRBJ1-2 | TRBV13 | TGTGCCAGCAGCTCCCCAACAGCTAACTATGGCTACACCTTC | CASSSPTANYGYTF
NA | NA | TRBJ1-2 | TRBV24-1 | TGTGCCACCAGTGATTCGGGAGCCGACAACTATGGCTACACCTTC | CATSDSGADNYGYTF
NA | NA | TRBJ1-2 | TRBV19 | TGTGCCAGTAGCCGGAGCAAGGGGAATAACTATGGCTACACCTTC | CASSRSKGNNYGYTF
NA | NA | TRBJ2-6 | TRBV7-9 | TGTGCCAGCAGCTACGGTGGGGCCAACGTCCTGACTTTC | CASSYGGANVLTF